The rows below give T cell receptor beta chains drawn from one sample of a study of Ad26.COV2.S vaccination and SARS-CoV-2 variants. Profiled with immunoSEQ multiplex PCR; TCRdb holds only in-frame clones, not every one. The sample yields around 300,000 clones, about nine tenths seen once. Specimen: peripheral blood, collected in a trial of Ad26.COV2.S vaccine versus placebo. The receptors were gathered from a person aged 18-60 years who received the Ad26.COV2.S COVID-19 vaccine or a placebo. Both conserved end residues are part of each CDR3. A D gene is named only where the DNA matches it firmly. Size is stated for part of the rows, as once, few or many counts, or as a class when the clone is expanded.

v_call	d_call	j_call	clone_size	cdr3_length	cdr3_nt	cdr3_aa
TRBV5-1	.	TRBJ1-2	.	17	TGCGCCAGCAGCTTGGGGCCAGGGATGAGTCGGGACTATGGCTACACCTTC	CASSLGPGMSRDYGYTF
TRBV28	.	TRBJ2-1	.	15	TGTGCCAGCAGTCCCTCAGTTAGCTCCTACAATGAGCAGTTCTTC	CASSPSVSSYNEQFF
TRBV27	.	TRBJ2-4	.	15	TGTGCCAGCAGTTGGAACAGTTTAGCCAAAAACATTCAGTACTTC	CASSWNSLAKNIQYF
TRBV6-6	.	TRBJ1-3	.	19	TGTGCCAGCAGTCCCTTTAGGGAGACAGTCGTTAGCTCTGGAAACACCATATATTTT	CASSPFRETVVSSGNTIYF
TRBV20-1	.	TRBJ2-7	once	11	TGCAGTGCTGAAGATCGCTACGAGCAGTACTTC	CSAEDRYEQYF
TRBV28	.	TRBJ1-5	.	15	TGTGCCAGCAGACACCAGGGGTCCCACGATCAGCCCCAGCATTTT	CASRHQGSHDQPQHF
TRBV27	TRBD2	TRBJ2-2	.	15	TGTGCCAGCACCATAAGCGGGAGTGGCACCGGGGAGCTGTTTTTT	CASTISGSGTGELFF
TRBV7-2	TRBD2	TRBJ2-3	once	17	TGTGCCAGCAGCTTAGACACGGCTAGCGGGAGCACAGATACGCAGTATTTT	CASSLDTASGSTDTQYF
TRBV7-2	TRBD1	TRBJ1-2	.	15	TGTGCCAGCAGCCTAGGACAGGGAACCCGCTCCGGCTACACCTTC	CASSLGQGTRSGYTF
TRBV6-2/TRBV6-3	TRBD1	TRBJ1-4	.	14	TGTGCCAGCAGTCCGACAGGGACTAATGAAAAACTGTTTTTT	CASSPTGTNEKLFF
TRBV6-2/TRBV6-3	TRBD1	TRBJ1-6	.	13	TGTGCCAGCAGTTATAGGGGGCATTCACCCCTCCACTTT	CASSYRGHSPLHF
TRBV7-9	.	TRBJ1-2	once	14	TGTGCCAGCAGCTTAGAGGACAGCGGCTATGGCTACACCTTC	CASSLEDSGYGYTF
TRBV29-1	TRBD2	TRBJ2-1	once	14	TGCAGCGCTGCCTTGTTAGCGGGAGGGCGGGAGCAGTTCTTC	CSAALLAGGREQFF
TRBV4-1	TRBD1	TRBJ1-5	once	17	TGCGCCAGCAGCCAAGAAGGAGGGGGCCTTAGCAATCAGCCCCAGCATTTT	CASSQEGGGLSNQPQHF
TRBV19	.	TRBJ2-2	.	13	TGTGCCAGTAGCCCCCAGGTTGGCGGGGAGCTGTTTTTT	CASSPQVGGELFF
TRBV6-2/TRBV6-3	.	TRBJ1-5	.	15	TGTGCCAGCAGTTACGGACTCGTCGTTAATCAGCCCCAGCATTTT	CASSYGLVVNQPQHF
TRBV27	.	TRBJ1-6	once	15	TGTGCCAGCAGTTCCCCAGGGTCCGTGGCTTCACCCCTCCACTTT	CASSSPGSVASPLHF
TRBV28	TRBD1	TRBJ2-2	.	15	TGTGCCAGCAGCCAAAATACAGGGGGTAAAGGGGAGCTGTTTTTT	CASSQNTGGKGELFF
TRBV9	TRBD1	TRBJ1-1	.	12	TGTGCCAGCAGCGCCTTAGACAGGGCGAGAATCTTT	CASSALDRARIF
TRBV12-5	.	TRBJ1-1	.	13	TGTGCTAGTGGTTCCCAAGGACCCACTGAAGCTTTCTTT	CASGSQGPTEAFF
TRBV19	.	TRBJ1-1	.	14	TGTGCCAGTAGTATGAACCCCGAACTGACGGAAGCTTTCTTT	CASSMNPELTEAFF
TRBV6-2/TRBV6-3	.	TRBJ2-7	.	16	TGTGCCAGCAGTTACAGTCCTCGGTCGGGCTCCTACGAGCAGTACTTC	CASSYSPRSGSYEQYF
TRBV10-1	TRBD1	TRBJ2-7	.	15	TGCGCCAGCAGTACCGGGACAGAACTTACCTACGAGCAGTACTTC	CASSTGTELTYEQYF
TRBV6-6	.	TRBJ2-4	.	14	TGTGCCAGCAGTTGGGCCCTCTCCAAAAACATTCAGTACTTC	CASSWALSKNIQYF
TRBV7-6	.	TRBJ1-1	.	15	TGTGCCAGCAGCTTAGTCGTCCAGGGGAACACTGAAGCTTTCTTT	CASSLVVQGNTEAFF
TRBV7-2	.	TRBJ2-3	.	15	TGTGCCAGCAGCTTAGCGCAAGTGGAGGCTCCAACGCAGTATTTT	CASSLAQVEAPTQYF
TRBV18	TRBD1	TRBJ2-1	.	11	TGTGCCAGCTCCACAGGGGGTGAGCAGTTCTTC	CASSTGGEQFF
TRBV11-3	TRBD1	TRBJ1-1	.	13	TGTGCCAGTTCCGACAGGGTGAACACTGAAGCTTTCTTT	CASSDRVNTEAFF
TRBV27	.	TRBJ1-2	.	14	TGTGCCAGCAGTTTCATCGACAGACCCTATGGCTACACCTTC	CASSFIDRPYGYTF
TRBV6-1	.	TRBJ1-4	.	16	TGTGCCAGCAGTGACCGAAGAGCAGGGGTGGGCGAAAAACTGTTTTTT	CASSDRRAGVGEKLFF
TRBV30	TRBD2	TRBJ2-3	.	16	TGTGCCTGGAGTACTGGGACTAGAAGGACCACAGATACGCAGTATTTT	CAWSTGTRRTTDTQYF
TRBV3-1/TRBV3-2	.	TRBJ1-3	once	19	TGTGCCAGCAGCCCCCCGTATGAGGGGCTCCCTGGCGCTGGAAACACCATATATTTT	CASSPPYEGLPGAGNTIYF
TRBV18	.	TRBJ1-4	.	14	TGTGCCAGCTCTCCGGGTGGCACTAATGAAAAACTGTTTTTT	CASSPGGTNEKLFF
TRBV6-5	.	TRBJ1-2	.	15	TGTGCCAGCACCACCCTGGCGACAGAGTCTTATGGCTACACCTTC	CASTTLATESYGYTF
TRBV6-2/TRBV6-3	.	TRBJ1-6	.	15	TGTGCCAGCAGTCTAAAAAGCTCCTATAATTCACCCCTCCACTTT	CASSLKSSYNSPLHF
TRBV6-5	.	TRBJ2-7	.	13	TGTGCCAGCAGTTACGGAGCAGGGTTGGAGCAGTACTTC	CASSYGAGLEQYF
TRBV14	TRBD2	TRBJ2-2	.	17	TGTGCCAGCAGCCCGACTGTTAGCGGGGGCGCATCCGGGGAGCTGTTTTTT	CASSPTVSGGASGELFF
TRBV3-1/TRBV3-2	.	TRBJ1-2	.	11	TGTGCCAGCAGCCAAAACGGTGGCTACACCTTC	CASSQNGGYTF
TRBV2	TRBD1	TRBJ2-7	.	14	TGTGCCAGCAGTACCGGGACAGGGGTATACGAGCAGTACTTC	CASSTGTGVYEQYF
TRBV5-5	.	TRBJ1-2	.	14	TGTGCCAGCAGCTTGGATGATTGGGGAGGAGGCTACACCTTC	CASSLDDWGGGYTF
TRBV7-9	.	TRBJ1-1	.	14	TGTGCCAGCAGCTTCCCGGAGGAATTGCATGAAGCTTTCTTT	CASSFPEELHEAFF
TRBV9	TRBD1	TRBJ1-2	.	15	TGTGCCAGCAGCGCCCGGACAGGGACAAACTATGGCTACACCTTC	CASSARTGTNYGYTF
TRBV7-9	.	TRBJ1-1	few	13	TGTGCCAGCAGCGAGGCGGAGGACACTGAAGCTTTCTTT	CASSEAEDTEAFF
TRBV7-2	.	TRBJ2-3	.	13	TGTGCCAGCAGCTTAGTTGGCAGAGATACGCAGTATTTT	CASSLVGRDTQYF
TRBV11-2	.	TRBJ2-1	few	15	TGTGCCAGCAGCTTAGGTCTGGGAACCTACAATGAGCAGTTCTTC	CASSLGLGTYNEQFF
TRBV25-1	.	TRBJ1-4	.	17	TGTGCCAGCAGTGAATTTCCGACAGGTGACTATAATGAAAAACTGTTTTTT	CASSEFPTGDYNEKLFF
TRBV7-9	.	TRBJ2-7	few	12	TGTGCCAGCAGCTTAGAATATAACGAGCAGTACTTC	CASSLEYNEQYF
TRBV5-4	.	TRBJ2-7	few	14	TGTGCCAGCAGACTGTGGGGGGCCACCTACGAGCAGTACTTC	CASRLWGATYEQYF
TRBV5-5	TRBD1	TRBJ2-5	.	16	TGTGCCAGCAGTCTGAGGGACAGGGGGATTGAAGAGACCCAGTACTTC	CASSLRDRGIEETQYF
TRBV13	.	TRBJ1-3	once	15	TGTGCCAGCAGCTTAGGGGATTCCTCTGGAAACACCATATATTTT	CASSLGDSSGNTIYF
TRBV9	.	TRBJ2-2	.	14	TGTGCCAGCAGCGTAGGGCAGAACACCGGGGAGCTGTTTTTT	CASSVGQNTGELFF
TRBV6-1	.	TRBJ2-5	.	13	TGTGCCAGCAGTGAAGCGCTGGGGGGGACCCAGTACTTC	CASSEALGGTQYF
TRBV19	.	TRBJ2-2	.	14	TGTGCCAGTAGTATTCATGCGAACACCGGGGAGCTGTTTTTT	CASSIHANTGELFF
TRBV10-2	.	TRBJ2-1	once	15	TGCGCCAGCAGTGTTGCACATGGAGGGGTCTATGAGCAGTTCTTC	CASSVAHGGVYEQFF
TRBV6-5	.	TRBJ1-1	.	13	TGTGCCAGCAGTTTCGCCTTGAACACTGAAGCTTTCTTT	CASSFALNTEAFF
TRBV12-3/TRBV12-4	.	TRBJ2-3	.	13	TGTGCCAGCAGCTCGGACGTCCTAGATACGCAGTATTTT	CASSSDVLDTQYF
TRBV12-3/TRBV12-4	.	TRBJ2-1	.	12	TGTGCCAGCACGACCAGTCTTGTCCAGGGGTTCTTC	CASTTSLVQGFF
TRBV5-1	TRBD2	TRBJ2-2	.	16	TGCGCCAGCAGCCCCCTAGCGGGGGGGCTCACCGGGGAGCTGTTTTTT	CASSPLAGGLTGELFF
TRBV9	TRBD2	TRBJ2-2	.	13	TGTGCCAGTCGGGGGGTTGACACCGGGGAGCTGTTTTTT	CASRGVDTGELFF